This T cell receptor (beta chain) was retrieved from a study of blood T cell repertoires in COVID-19. Study-level information: Samples representing acute and convalescent COVID-19 were sourced from the United States, Italy and Spain. From T cells, B-cell-depleted T cells, or PBMCs came the material, which was cDNA or gDNA.

Original analysis: Scientists estimated how many nucleated cells there were by amplifying reference gene primers. TCRdb keeps only in-frame clones here, not all; method: immunoSEQ multiplex PCR. V, J and clone size were drawn from that table, and D and trimming were deduced from the DNA. The sample consists of around 100,000 clones, approximately 86% of them appearing once. In germline, CDR1 is MNHEY, CDR2 SMNVEV (reference sequence). V dropped 0 bases and J dropped 8; count of bases not matched to a gene: 15. This CDR3 has 18 residues. Sequencing input: peripheral blood. The source of this sequence is a human donor in a cohort sampled during active COVID-19. The genes are TRBV27 and TRBJ2-5; 10 bases map to TRBD2. CDR3 sequence: CASSLSFQRTSGHVTQYF. CDR3 in DNA: TGTGCCAGCAGTTTATCGTTCCAGCGGACTAGCGGACACGTCACCCAGTACTTC.